Below are 12 T cell receptor beta chains sequenced from a single sample in a study of blood T cell repertoires in COVID-19 (dated by TCRdb to about 2020). The library came from the immunoSEQ multiplex PCR assay. TCRdb took this table from immuneACCESS and kept in-frame rearrangements with V and J called. Such tables lack part of the clones; where checked against another copy, unresolved V genes explain under half of the gap, and the rest is unexplained. Counted in this sample were 200,000 to 300,000 clones; 87% of them appeared once. The leading ten clones occupy 1.5% of the sample. The material sequenced was peripheral blood. The receptors stem from a woman aged 40 to 50 who had recovered from COVID-19.

J is TRBJ2-2 and V is TRBV5-4; D is possibly TRBD2 (7 bases). V was clipped by 4 bases and J by 2 bases, with 12 bases between them. Germline V gives CDR1 SGHNT, CDR2 YYREEE (reference sequence). CDR3 length: 15 residues. CDR3 amino acids: CASSEGGLNTGELFF. The DNA of the CDR3 is TGTGCCAGCAGCGAGGGGGGGCTAAACACCGGGGAGCTGTTTTTT.

J is TRBJ2-2 and V is TRBV6-6, with TRBD1 matching 7 bases. With V trimmed by 6 bases and J by 1 base, 5 bases remained unmatched. Germline V lookup: CDR1 MNHNY, CDR2 SVGAGI (reference sequence). The CDR3 extends over 15 amino acids. In DNA, the CDR3 is TGTGCCAGCAGCCTCAGACAGGGGAACACCGGGGAGCTGTTTTTT. Translating gives CASSLRQGNTGELFF.

This CDR3 reads CASSYGTGVVQPQHF. CDR3 nucleotides: TGTGCCAGCAGTTATGGGACAGGGGTCGTTCAGCCCCAGCATTTT. The genes are TRBV6-2 or TRBV6-3 and TRBJ1-5; TRBD1 aligns across 10 bases. This CDR3 region has 15 residues. Germline trimming cut 3 bases from V and 6 bases from J; bases unmatched to any gene: 5. The germline V gene has CDR1 MNHEY and CDR2 SVGEGT.

The gene calls are TRBV5-1 and TRBJ2-3; D not resolved. CDR1 and CDR2 (germline): SGHRS, YFSETQ. The CDR3 loop spans 13 amino acids. Between the trimmed V and J ends, which lost 3 bases and 4 bases, there was a span of 9 bases. CDR3 residues: CASSSPPSDTQYF. The CDR3 coding sequence is TGCGCCAGCAGCTCCCCCCCCTCAGATACGCAGTATTTT.

The V gene is TRBV2, the J gene TRBJ2-5, with 7 positions matching TRBD1. The V segment lost 11 bases and the J segment 1 base; nucleotides outside the gene matches: 10. Germline CDR1 SNHLY, CDR2 FYNNEI. The CDR3 sequence is 14 residues long. The CDR3 protein is CAGSRQGPQETQYF. Written as DNA, the CDR3 is TGTGCCGGATCCAGACAGGGTCCCCAAGAGACCCAGTACTTC.

This chain uses TRBV5-1 with TRBJ2-5, with 13 nucleotides matching TRBD2. J was trimmed by 5 bases and V by 3 bases; bases with no gene match: 10. CDR1 and CDR2 from the germline V gene are SGHRS and YFSETQ. The CDR3 is made up of 17 amino acids. CDR3 region: CASSSPPTSGGAETQYF. The CDR3 DNA sequence: TGCGCCAGCAGCTCGCCGCCCACTAGCGGGGGGGCTGAGACCCAGTACTTC. The whole variable domain, filled in from reference TRBV5-1 and TRBJ2-5, reads KAGVTQTPRYLIKTRGQQVTLSCSPISGHRSVSWYQQTPGQGLQFLFEYFSETQRNKGNFPGRFSGRQFSNSRSEMNVSTLELGDSALYLCASSSPPTSGGAETQYFGPGTRLLVL.

The chain has TRBV19 and TRBJ1-3; D is ambiguous. This CDR3 is 16 amino acids long. Germline CDR1 LNHDA, CDR2 SQIVND (reference sequence). V lost 3 bases and J 1 base, leaving 13 bases between the germline ends. The CDR3 nucleotides are TGTGCCAGTAGTATTTCTGTAGCGGGTTCTGGAAACACCATATATTTT. As protein: CASSISVAGSGNTIYF.

This clone was found a few times. The V and J genes are TRBV28 and TRBJ1-2; tentative D call: TRBD1 (5 bases). CDR1 and CDR2 from the germline V gene are MDHEN and SYDVKM. Deletions cut 1 base from V and 8 bases from J, with 11 bases between. The CDR3 sequence is 13 residues long. The CDR3 loop is CASSLSGVEGYTF. CDR3 in DNA: TGTGCCAGCAGTTTATCGGGGGTGGAGGGCTACACCTTC.

The rearrangement joins TRBV6-5 to TRBJ2-1; TRBD1 might be the D (5 bases). The CDR3 runs to 13 residues. V was shortened by 7 bases and J by 3 bases, with 10 bases between the two germline ends. Germline CDR1 and CDR2: MNHEY and SVGAGI. The CDR3 loop is CASNPTVYNEQFF. The DNA of the CDR3 is TGTGCCAGCAACCCGACAGTCTACAATGAGCAGTTCTTC.

This chain uses TRBV29-1 with TRBJ2-3; 8 nucleotides line up with TRBD2. Per the germline V gene, CDR1 is SQVTM and CDR2 is ANQGSEA. J lost 7 bases, V lost 3 bases, and 9 bases had no gene match. CDR3 length: 14 amino acids. CDR3 nucleotide sequence: TGCAGCGTTGATTCCAGCGGGGGAGGGAATACGCAGTATTTT. Its protein is CSVDSSGGGNTQYF.

This clone showed up just once. The rearrangement uses TRBV4-3 and TRBJ1-5; no definite D call. The length of the CDR3 is 13 residues. The germline gives CDR1 LGHNA, CDR2 YSLEER. Between the trimmed V and J ends, which lost 5 bases and 4 bases, there was a span of 9 bases. CDR3 in DNA: TGCGCCAGCAGCGGGCAGCCGAATCAGCCCCAGCATTTT. As protein: CASSGQPNQPQHF.

The CDR3 reads CASSPTGGRETQYF. The CDR3 coding sequence is TGCGCCAGCAGCCCCACAGGGGGGAGAGAGACCCAGTACTTC. This chain uses TRBV5-1 with TRBJ2-5; 8 bases are shared with TRBD1. The germline CDR1 and CDR2 sequences are SGHRS and YFSETQ. The CDR3 runs 14 residues. Germline trimming cut 4 bases from V and 4 bases from J; bases unmatched to any gene: 6.